The sample holds many counts of the clone carrying this T cell receptor beta chain. A universal primer site was created by template switching, with the cDNA bearing unique molecular identifiers. Using its own MiXCR run on the 5' RACE reads, TCRdb lists one record per CDR3 protein. The data contain some 320,000 distinct CDR3 sequences, 12% of them singletons. This CDR3 region has 13 residues. J lost 4 bases, V lost 5 bases, and 4 bases had no gene match. Germline lookup yields CDR1 MDHEN and CDR2 SYDVKM. This record belongs to a study of identical twins. This sample also belongs to another study, concerning yellow fever vaccine responses in identical twins. That paper states: Among the twins, the vaccine T cell response reportedly seemed partly convergent and partly personalized.

The sequenced sample was CD8+ T cells sorted from blood. This chain uses TRBV28 with TRBJ1-1, with 7 bases that match TRBD1. This TCR was recovered from a woman aged 18-29 years in good health. CDR3 sequence reads: CASSLNRGTEAFF. CDR3 bases: TGTGCCAGCAGTCTCAACAGGGGCACTGAAGCTTTCTTT.